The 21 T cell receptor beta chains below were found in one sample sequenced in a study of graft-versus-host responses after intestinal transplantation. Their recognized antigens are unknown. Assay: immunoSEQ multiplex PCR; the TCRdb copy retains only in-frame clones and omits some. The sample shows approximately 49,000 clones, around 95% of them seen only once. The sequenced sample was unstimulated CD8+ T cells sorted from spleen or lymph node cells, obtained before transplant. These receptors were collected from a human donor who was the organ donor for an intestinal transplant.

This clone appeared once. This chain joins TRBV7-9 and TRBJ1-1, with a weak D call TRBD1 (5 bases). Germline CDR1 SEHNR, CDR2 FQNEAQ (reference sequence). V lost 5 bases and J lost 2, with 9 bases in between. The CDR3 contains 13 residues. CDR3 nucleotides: TGTGCCAGCAGCCCGACAGTCAACACTGAAGCTTTCTTT. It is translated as CASSPTVNTEAFF.

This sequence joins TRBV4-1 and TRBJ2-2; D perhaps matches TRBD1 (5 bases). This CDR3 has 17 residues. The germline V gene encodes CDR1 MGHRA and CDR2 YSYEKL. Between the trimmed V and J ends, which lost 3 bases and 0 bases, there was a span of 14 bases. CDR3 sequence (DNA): TGCGCCAGCAGCCACACCCTACAGGACGCGAACACCGGGGAGCTGTTTTTT. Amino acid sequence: CASSHTLQDANTGELFF.

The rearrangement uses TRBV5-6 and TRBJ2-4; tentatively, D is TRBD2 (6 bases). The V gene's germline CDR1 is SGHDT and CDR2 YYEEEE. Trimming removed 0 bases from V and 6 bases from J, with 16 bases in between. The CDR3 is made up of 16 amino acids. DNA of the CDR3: TGTGCCAGCAGCTTGGTGGTGGCGGGGAGTGCAAACATTCAGTACTTC. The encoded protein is CASSLVVAGSANIQYF.

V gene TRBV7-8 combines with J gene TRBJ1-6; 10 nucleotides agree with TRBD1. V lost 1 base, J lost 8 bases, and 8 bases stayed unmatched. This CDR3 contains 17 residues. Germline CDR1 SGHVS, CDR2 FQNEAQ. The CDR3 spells CASSLVVDRGSDSPLHF. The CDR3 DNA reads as TGTGCCAGCAGCTTAGTGGTGGACAGGGGGTCTGATTCACCCCTCCACTTT.

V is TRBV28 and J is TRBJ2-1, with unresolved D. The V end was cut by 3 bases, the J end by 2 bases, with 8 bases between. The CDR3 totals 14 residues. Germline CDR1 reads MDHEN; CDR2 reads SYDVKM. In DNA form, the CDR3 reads TGTGCCAGCAGTTTGCCAGGAACCTACAATGAGCAGTTCTTC. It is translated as CASSLPGTYNEQFF.

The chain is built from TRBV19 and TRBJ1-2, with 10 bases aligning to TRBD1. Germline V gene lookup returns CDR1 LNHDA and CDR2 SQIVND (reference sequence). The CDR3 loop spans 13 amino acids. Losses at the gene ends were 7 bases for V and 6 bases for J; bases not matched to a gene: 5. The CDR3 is CASNLGTGDGYTF. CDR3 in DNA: TGTGCCAGTAACTTAGGGACAGGGGATGGCTACACCTTC.

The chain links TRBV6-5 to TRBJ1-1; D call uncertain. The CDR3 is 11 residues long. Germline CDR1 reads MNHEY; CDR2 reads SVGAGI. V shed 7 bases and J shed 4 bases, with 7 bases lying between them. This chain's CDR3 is CASISGTEAFF. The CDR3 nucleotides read TGTGCCAGCATCTCAGGCACTGAAGCTTTCTTT.

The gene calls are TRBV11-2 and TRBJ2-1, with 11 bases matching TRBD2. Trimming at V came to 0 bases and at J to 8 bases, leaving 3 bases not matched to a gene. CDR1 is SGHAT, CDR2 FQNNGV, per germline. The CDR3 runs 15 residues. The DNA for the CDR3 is TGTGCCAGCAGCTTAGAACTAGCGGGGGAGTATGAGCAGTTCTTC. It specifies CASSLELAGEYEQFF. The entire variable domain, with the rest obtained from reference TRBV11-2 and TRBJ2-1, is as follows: EAGVAQSPRYKIIEKRQSVAFWCNPISGHATLYWYQQILGQGPKLLIQFQNNGVVDDSQLPKDRFSAERLKGVDSTLKIQPAKLEDSAVYLCASSLELAGEYEQFFGPGTRLTVL.

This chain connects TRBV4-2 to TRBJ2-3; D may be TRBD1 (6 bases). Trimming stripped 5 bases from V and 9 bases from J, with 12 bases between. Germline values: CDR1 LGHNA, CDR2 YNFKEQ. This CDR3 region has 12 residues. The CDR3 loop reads CASSDWGTTQYF. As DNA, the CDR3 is TGTGCCAGCAGCGACTGGGGGACAACGCAGTATTTT.

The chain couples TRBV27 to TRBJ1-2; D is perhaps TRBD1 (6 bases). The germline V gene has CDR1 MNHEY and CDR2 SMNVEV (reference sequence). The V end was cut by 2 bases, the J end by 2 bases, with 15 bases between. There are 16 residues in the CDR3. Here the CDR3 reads CASSLLRGGTNYGYTF. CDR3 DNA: TGTGCCAGCAGTTTACTTCGGGGGGGCACAAACTATGGCTACACCTTC.

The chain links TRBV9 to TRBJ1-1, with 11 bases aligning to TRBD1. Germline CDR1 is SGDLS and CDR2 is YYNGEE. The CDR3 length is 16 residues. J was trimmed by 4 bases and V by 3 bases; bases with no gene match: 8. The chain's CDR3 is CASSGTTGTGGTEAFF. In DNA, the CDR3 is TGTGCCAGCAGCGGCACCACCGGGACAGGGGGCACTGAAGCTTTCTTT.

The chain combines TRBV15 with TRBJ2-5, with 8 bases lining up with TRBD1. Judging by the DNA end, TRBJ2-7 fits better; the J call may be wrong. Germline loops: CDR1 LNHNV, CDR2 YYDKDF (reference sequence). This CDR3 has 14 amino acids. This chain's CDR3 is CATSSPGQGGEQYF. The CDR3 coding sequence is TGTGCCACCAGCAGCCCTGGACAGGGTGGCGAGCAGTACTTC.

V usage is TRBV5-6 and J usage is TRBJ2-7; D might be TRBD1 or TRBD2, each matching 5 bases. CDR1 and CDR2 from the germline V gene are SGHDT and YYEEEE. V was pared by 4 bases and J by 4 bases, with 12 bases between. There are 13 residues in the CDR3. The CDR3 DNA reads TGTGCCAGCAGCCCTCGGGGCTGGTACGAGCAGTACTTC. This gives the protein CASSPRGWYEQYF.

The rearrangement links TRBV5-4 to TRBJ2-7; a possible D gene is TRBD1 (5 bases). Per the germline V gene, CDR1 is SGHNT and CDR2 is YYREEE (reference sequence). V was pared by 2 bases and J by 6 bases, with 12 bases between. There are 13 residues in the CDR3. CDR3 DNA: TGTGCCAGCAGCTTCGGTGGCCAGGGCGAGCAGTACTTC. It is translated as CASSFGGQGEQYF.

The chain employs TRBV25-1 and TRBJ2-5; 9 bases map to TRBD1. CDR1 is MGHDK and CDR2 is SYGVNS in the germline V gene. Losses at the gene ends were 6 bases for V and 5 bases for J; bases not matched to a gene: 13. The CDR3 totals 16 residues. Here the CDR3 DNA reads TGTGCCAGCAGCACTCCGGACAGGGGAGGATGGGAGACCCAGTACTTC. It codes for CASSTPDRGGWETQYF.

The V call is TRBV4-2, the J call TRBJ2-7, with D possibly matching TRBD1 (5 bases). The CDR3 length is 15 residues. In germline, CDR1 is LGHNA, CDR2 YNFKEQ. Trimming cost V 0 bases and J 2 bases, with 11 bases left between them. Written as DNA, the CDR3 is TGTGCCAGCAGCCAAGACGAGACAGCAGCCTACGAGCAGTACTTC. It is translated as CASSQDETAAYEQYF.

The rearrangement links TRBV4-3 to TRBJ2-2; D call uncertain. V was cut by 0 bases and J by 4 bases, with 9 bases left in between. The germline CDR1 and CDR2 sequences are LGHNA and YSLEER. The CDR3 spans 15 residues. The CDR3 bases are TGCGCCAGCAGCCAAGAAGGTCGGGTCACCGGGGAGCTGTTTTTT. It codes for CASSQEGRVTGELFF.

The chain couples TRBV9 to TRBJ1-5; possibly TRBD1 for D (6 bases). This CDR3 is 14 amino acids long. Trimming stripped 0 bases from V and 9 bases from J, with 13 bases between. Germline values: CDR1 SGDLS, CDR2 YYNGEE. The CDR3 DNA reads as TGTGCCAGCAGCGTAGCCGGGGGAGGGGGGCCCCAGCATTTT. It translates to CASSVAGGGGPQHF. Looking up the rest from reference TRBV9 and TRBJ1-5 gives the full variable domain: DSGVTQTPKHLITATGQRVTLRCSPRSGDLSVYWYQQSLDQGLQFLIQYYNGEERAKGNILERFSAQQFPDLHSELNLSSLELGDSALYFCASSVAGGGGPQHFGDGTRLSIL.

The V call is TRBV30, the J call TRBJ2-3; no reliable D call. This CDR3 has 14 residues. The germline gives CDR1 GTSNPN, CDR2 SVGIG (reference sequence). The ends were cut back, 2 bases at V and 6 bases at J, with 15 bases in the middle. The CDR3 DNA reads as TGTGCCTGGAGTCCCCTAGTGGATGTTGATACGCAGTATTTT. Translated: CAWSPLVDVDTQYF.

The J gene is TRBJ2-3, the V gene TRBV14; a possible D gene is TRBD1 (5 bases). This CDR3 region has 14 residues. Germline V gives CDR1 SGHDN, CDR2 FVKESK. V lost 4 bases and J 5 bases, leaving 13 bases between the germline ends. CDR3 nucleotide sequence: TGTGCCAGCAGCCCCTCAGGCCAGGGAGATACGCAGTATTTT. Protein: CASSPSGQGDTQYF.

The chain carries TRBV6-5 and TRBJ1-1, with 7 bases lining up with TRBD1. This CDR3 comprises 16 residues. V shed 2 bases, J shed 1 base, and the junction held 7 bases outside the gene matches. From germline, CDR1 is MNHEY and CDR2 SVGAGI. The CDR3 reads CASSYRGPGQNTEAFF. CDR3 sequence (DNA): TGTGCCAGCAGTTACAGGGGGCCGGGACAGAACACTGAAGCTTTCTTT.